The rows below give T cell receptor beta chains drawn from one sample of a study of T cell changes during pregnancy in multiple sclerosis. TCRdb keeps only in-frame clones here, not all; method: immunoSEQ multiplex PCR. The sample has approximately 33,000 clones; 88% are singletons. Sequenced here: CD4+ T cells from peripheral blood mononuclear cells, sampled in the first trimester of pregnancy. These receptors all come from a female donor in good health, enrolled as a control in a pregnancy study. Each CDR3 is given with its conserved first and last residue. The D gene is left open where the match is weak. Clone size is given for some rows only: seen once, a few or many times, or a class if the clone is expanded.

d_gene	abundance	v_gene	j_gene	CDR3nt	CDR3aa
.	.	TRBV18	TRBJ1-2	TGTGCCAGCTCACCACCCAGGGGTGAATTTAATAGCTATGGCTACACCTTC	CASSPPRGEFNSYGYTF
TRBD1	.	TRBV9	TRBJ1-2	TGTGCCAGCAGCGCGACAGGGTCGAGCTATGGCTACACCTTC	CASSATGSSYGYTF
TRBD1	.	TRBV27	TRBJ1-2	TGTGCCAGCATCCCTCGGGCAGGGGGCTTTGGCTACACCTTC	CASIPRAGGFGYTF
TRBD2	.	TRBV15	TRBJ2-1	TGTGCCACCAGCAGTGGGAGGCTAGCGGGGACCAATGAGCAGTTCTTC	CATSSGRLAGTNEQFF
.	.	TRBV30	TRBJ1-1	TGTGCCTGGACCACCACGGGAGGGCAAAGCACTGAAGCTTTCTTT	CAWTTTGGQSTEAFF
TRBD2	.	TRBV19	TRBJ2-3	TGTGCCAGTAGTATAGGGAAATCGGGGGGTTGGGGAGATACGCAGTATTTT	CASSIGKSGGWGDTQYF
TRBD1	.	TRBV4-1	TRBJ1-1	TGCGCCAGCAGCCGGGACAGGGGGATGAACACTGAAGCTTTCTTT	CASSRDRGMNTEAFF
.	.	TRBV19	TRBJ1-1	TGTGCCAGTAGTATGTTCGGAACCGGAGGGGACGTGACTGAAGCTTTCTTT	CASSMFGTGGDVTEAFF
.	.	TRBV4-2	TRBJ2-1	TGTGCCAGCAGCCTGGCTGAGGCGAAGGTGCAGTTCTTC	CASSLAEAKVQFF
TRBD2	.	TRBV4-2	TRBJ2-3	TGTGCCAGCAGCCGACGGACTAGAGGGGTTGCAGATACGCAGTATTTT	CASSRRTRGVADTQYF
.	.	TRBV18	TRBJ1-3	TGTGCCAGCTCACACTCATCACAGGGTTCTGGAAACACCATATATTTT	CASSHSSQGSGNTIYF
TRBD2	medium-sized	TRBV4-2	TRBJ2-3	TGTGCCAGCAGCAGGGAGGGGACTAGCGGGGGTACAGATACGCAGTATTTT	CASSREGTSGGTDTQYF
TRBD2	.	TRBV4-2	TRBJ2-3	TGTGCCAGCAGCCAAGCCCGCAGCGGGGGTTTTTACACAGATACGCAGTATTTT	CASSQARSGGFYTDTQYF
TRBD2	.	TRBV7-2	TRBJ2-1	TGTGCCAGCAGCATTGGACTAGCGGGGGTCGGTGAGCAGTTCTTC	CASSIGLAGVGEQFF
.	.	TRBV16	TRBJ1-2	TGTGCCAGCAGCCAATCGGGAGGGGTTCAAGGTGGCTACACCTTC	CASSQSGGVQGGYTF
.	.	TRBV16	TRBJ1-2	TGTGCCAGCAGCCAATCCGGACAGTTCTTTAGGTATGGCTACACCTTC	CASSQSGQFFRYGYTF
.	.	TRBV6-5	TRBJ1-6	TGTGCCAGCAGTTCCCGTCGACTATCTAGCGTCAAACCCCTCCACTTT	CASSSRRLSSVKPLHF
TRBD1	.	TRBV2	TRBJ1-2	TGTGCCACCCGGGACAGGGCTCCTGATGGCTACACCTTC	CATRDRAPDGYTF
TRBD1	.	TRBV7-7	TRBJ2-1	TGTGCTAGCAGCTTAATGAGGGGGCAAAACAATGAGCAGTTCTTC	CASSLMRGQNNEQFF
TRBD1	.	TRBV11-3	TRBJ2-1	TGTGCCAGCAGCCCTCAGACAGGGTGGAGCTCCTACAATGAGCAGTTCTTC	CASSPQTGWSSYNEQFF
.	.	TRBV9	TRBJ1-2	TGTGCCAGCAATCCTAAGAGCCAAGGACATATCAAGACCCTAAACTATGGCTACACCTTC	CASNPKSQGHIKTLNYGYTF
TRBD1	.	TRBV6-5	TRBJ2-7	TGTGCCAGCAGTTTCGACAGGGCCGGGATGGGTGAGCAGTACTTC	CASSFDRAGMGEQYF
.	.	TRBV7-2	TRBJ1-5	TGTGCCAGCAGCCCTTTTGCCACAGGCAATCAGCCCCAGCATTTT	CASSPFATGNQPQHF
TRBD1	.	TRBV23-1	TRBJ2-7	TGCGCCAGCAGTCAACCCCGAAATTCTCTGGGGGACAGGGGGCGGCACGAGCAGTACTTC	CASSQPRNSLGDRGRHEQYF
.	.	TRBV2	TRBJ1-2	TGTGCCAGCAGCAAGCTCCGGGGAGATGATGGCTACACCTTC	CASSKLRGDDGYTF
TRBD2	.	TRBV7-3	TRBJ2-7	TGTGCCAGCAGCCTCAACGGGGGTAGCGGGGAGCAGTACTTC	CASSLNGGSGEQYF
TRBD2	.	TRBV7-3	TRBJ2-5	TGTGCCAGCAGCTTAGAACTAGCGGAGGAGACCCAGTACTTC	CASSLELAEETQYF
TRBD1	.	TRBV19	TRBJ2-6	TGTGCCAGTACAATTGGACAGGGGGCTCCTGGGGCCAACGTCCTGACTTTC	CASTIGQGAPGANVLTF